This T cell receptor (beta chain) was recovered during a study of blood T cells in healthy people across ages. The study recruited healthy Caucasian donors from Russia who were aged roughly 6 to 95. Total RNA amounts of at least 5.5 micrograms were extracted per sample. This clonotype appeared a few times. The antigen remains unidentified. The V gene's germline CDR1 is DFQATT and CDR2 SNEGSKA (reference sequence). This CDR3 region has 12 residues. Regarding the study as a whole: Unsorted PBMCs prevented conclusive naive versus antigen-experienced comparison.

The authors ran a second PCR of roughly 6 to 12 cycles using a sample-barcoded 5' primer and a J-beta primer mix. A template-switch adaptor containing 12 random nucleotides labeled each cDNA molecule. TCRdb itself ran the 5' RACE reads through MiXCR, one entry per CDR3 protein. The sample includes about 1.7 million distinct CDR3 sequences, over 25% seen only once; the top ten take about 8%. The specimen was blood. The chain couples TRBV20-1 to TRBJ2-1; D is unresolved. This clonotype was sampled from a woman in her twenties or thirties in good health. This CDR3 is CRAPSIYNEQFF. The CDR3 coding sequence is TGCAGGGCTCCCTCCATCTACAATGAGCAGTTCTTC.